Each of the 27 T cell receptor beta chains below was sequenced from the same sample in a study of T-cell reconstitution after alpha-beta-depleted transplantation in children (dated by TCRdb to 2016 to 2017). Library preparation employed PCR. Reads for this sample came from an Illumina HiSeq 2500. TCR library preparation used molecular barcoding, with unique molecular identifiers applied to normalize quantification of the TCRbeta repertoire. TCRdb trimmed public reads at Q25 via fastp, called clones via MiXCR and kept in-frame beta chains. Every entry covers one CDR3 protein and lists the most common genes and DNA from its rows. The sample table holds more than 150,000 distinct CDR3 sequences, of which roughly 15% were seen once. The leading ten clones occupy roughly 13% of the sample. The specimen was PBMCs from the stem cell graft donor, collected from the stem cell graft. The source is a human donor who donated a stem cell graft to a child with acute lymphoblastic leukemia.

This clonotype was counted many times. The rearrangement joins TRBV4-2 to TRBJ2-1, with TRBD2 as a possible D gene (6 bases). CDR3 length equals 16 residues. Germline loops: CDR1 LGHNA, CDR2 YNFKEQ. V was cut by 2 bases and J by 0 bases, with 11 bases left in between. CDR3 nucleotide sequence: TGTGCCAGCAGCCAAAAGCGGGCCAGCTCCTACAATGAGCAGTTCTTC. Translating gives CASSQKRASSYNEQFF.

This clonotype was seen only a few times. Sequence at one end of the junction differs from germline and may be a read error. The V gene is TRBV20-1, the J gene TRBJ2-5, with D possibly being TRBD1 or TRBD2 (5 bases each). In germline, CDR1 is DFQATT, CDR2 SNEGSKA (reference sequence). The CDR3 loop spans 16 amino acids. CDR3: CCALKNYGTTKETQYF. In nucleotides, the CDR3 is TGCTGTGCTCTCAAGAACTACGGGACCACCAAAGAGACCCAGTACTTC.

This clonotype was seen at least ten times. V is TRBV10-3 and J is TRBJ2-7; 7 positions agree with TRBD2. Germline assignment: CDR1 ENHRY and CDR2 SYGVKD. The CDR3 is 14 residues long. V trimming: 0 bases; J trimming: 2 bases; junction bases outside the gene matches: 1. The CDR3 DNA reads TGTGCCATCAGTGAGTCGCTAGCGGCCTACGAGCAGTACTTC. Residues: CAISESLAAYEQYF.

The gene calls are TRBV4-2 and TRBJ1-1, with unresolved D. This CDR3 spans 13 amino acids. Germline V gene data show CDR1 as LGHNA and CDR2 as YNFKEQ. The germline V and J ends were trimmed by 1 base and 7 bases, with 10 bases remaining between them. CDR3 sequence reads: CASSQAQQIEAFF. CDR3 bases: TGTGCCAGCAGCCAAGCTCAACAGATTGAAGCTTTCTTT.

This clonotype has a count of ten or more. The V gene is TRBV12-3 or TRBV12-4, the J gene TRBJ2-3; D unresolved. This CDR3 has 13 residues. Between the trimmed V and J ends, which lost 6 bases and 3 bases, there was a span of 10 bases. The CDR3 DNA sequence: TGTGCCAGCAGCTTAAGGCGGACAGATACGCAGTATTTT. Translated: CASSLRRTDTQYF.

In this sample, this clonotype turned up many times. V is TRBV10-2 and J is TRBJ1-3; TRBD1 agrees at 7 bases. J gave up 2 bases and V 8 bases, and 3 bases lay outside the gene matches. CDR1 is WSHSY and CDR2 is SAAADI in the germline V gene. The CDR3 length is 13 residues. The CDR3 nucleotides read TGCGCCAGCGCCACAGGGGCTGGAAACACCATATATTTT. Amino acids: CASATGAGNTIYF.

This clonotype was picked up many times. The chain links TRBV28 to TRBJ1-2; no reliable D call. The CDR3 is made up of 12 amino acids. Trimming stripped 3 bases from V and 3 bases from J, with 5 bases between. Germline V gene data show CDR1 as MDHEN and CDR2 as SYDVKM. The DNA for the CDR3 is TGTGCCAGCAGTTTTCTAGACTATGGCTACACCTTC. Its translation is CASSFLDYGYTF.

This clonotype was counted many times. The chain is built from TRBV6-1 and TRBJ2-3, with D perhaps TRBD1 or TRBD2 (5 bases each). The CDR3 covers 17 residues. With 2 bases removed from V and 0 bases from J, the gap between germline ends came to 15 bases. Germline V lookup: CDR1 MNHNS, CDR2 SASEGT. DNA of the CDR3: TGTGCCAGCAGTGAAAGAGGGACCCGGTCTAGCACAGATACGCAGTATTTT. It codes for CASSERGTRSSTDTQYF.

This clonotype appeared many times. The chain combines TRBV7-6 with TRBJ1-1, with D possibly TRBD1 on 6 matching bases. Per the germline V gene, CDR1 is SGHVS and CDR2 is FNYEAQ. The CDR3 loop spans 15 amino acids. The V end was cut by 5 bases, the J end by 2 bases, with 15 bases between. The CDR3 is CASSDLTGSNTEAFF. DNA of the CDR3: TGTGCCAGCAGCGATCTTACAGGGAGCAACACTGAAGCTTTCTTT.

As for this clonotype: A much larger clone lies one base from this, so it may be a read error. The chain combines TRBV7-9 with TRBJ1-1; D unclear. This CDR3 has 13 amino acids. Germline CDR1 is SEHNR and CDR2 is FQNEAQ (reference sequence). DNA of the CDR3: TGTGCCAGCAGCTTAGCCGGGTACACTCAAGCTTTCTTT. Residues: CASSLAGYTQAFF. The whole variable domain, remainder taken from reference TRBV7-9 and TRBJ1-1, is DTGVSQNPRHKITKRGQNVTFRCDPISEHNRLYWYRQTLGQGPEFLTYFQNEAQLEKSRLLSDRFSAERPKGSFSTLEIQRTEQGDSAMYLCASSLAGYTQAFFGQGTRLTVV.

The rearrangement links TRBV29-1 to TRBJ2-3; 10 nucleotides agree with TRBD1. CDR1 and CDR2 from the germline V gene are SQVTM and ANQGSEA. The CDR3 spans 17 residues. V gave up 6 bases and J gave up 0 bases; unmatched junction bases: 12. CDR3 protein: CSVHKARDRGSTDTQYF. CDR3 coding DNA: TGCAGCGTACACAAAGCCCGGGACAGGGGAAGCACAGATACGCAGTATTTT.

The V and J genes are TRBV27 and TRBJ1-2; no firm D call. The V end lost 3 bases, the J end lost 5 bases, and 22 bases lay between the germline ends. Germline lookup yields CDR1 MNHEY and CDR2 SMNVEV (reference sequence). The CDR3 covers 17 residues. DNA of the CDR3: TGTGCCAGCAGTTTCATTAACGGAAAGGGAAAAACTTATGGCTACACCTTC. This encodes CASSFINGKGKTYGYTF.

In its sample, this clonotype was seen many times. The chain is built from TRBV5-5 and TRBJ2-7; D remains ambiguous. Germline lookup yields CDR1 SGHKS and CDR2 YYEKEE (reference sequence). The CDR3 covers 16 residues. V shed 5 bases and J shed 2 bases, with 20 bases lying between them. The CDR3 DNA is TGTGCCAGCAGTCCGGTTCTCGGGTTACAACCCTACGAGCAGTACTTC. This codes for CASSPVLGLQPYEQYF.

In this sample, this clonotype turned up many times. The chain employs TRBV10-3 and TRBJ1-1, with D perhaps TRBD1 (5 bases). Trimming shortened V by 0 bases and J by 1 base, and 12 bases separated the two germline ends. The CDR3 loop spans 16 amino acids. CDR1 is ENHRY, CDR2 SYGVKD, per germline. CDR3: CAISESNPGPNTEAFF. The DNA of the CDR3 is TGTGCCATCAGTGAGTCGAATCCGGGGCCGAACACTGAAGCTTTCTTT.

This clonotype was counted at least ten times. The genes are TRBV12-3 or TRBV12-4 and TRBJ1-1; D is possibly TRBD1 (5 bases). The CDR3 contains 11 residues. V gave up 2 bases and J gave up 10 bases, with 8 bases separating them. DNA of the CDR3: TGTGCCAGCAGTTTAAGGGGAATAGCTTTCTTT. Encoded protein: CASSLRGIAFF.

There are many counts of this clonotype. The chain couples TRBV5-1 to TRBJ2-1, with 7 bases fitting TRBD1. The germline V gene has CDR1 SGHRS and CDR2 YFSETQ. V was pared by 5 bases and J by 5 bases, with 13 bases of the junction left unmatched. The CDR3 runs to 16 residues. The CDR3 protein is CASRPNQGVMNNEQFF. CDR3 nucleotide sequence: TGCGCCAGCAGACCAAATCAGGGGGTAATGAACAATGAGCAGTTCTTC.

Note on this clonotype: At one end the junction does not follow the germline gene, possibly because of a read error. This chain connects TRBV5-1 to TRBJ2-1; D gene unclear. This CDR3 is 13 amino acids long. CDR1 is SGHRS, CDR2 YFSETQ, per germline. Here the CDR3 reads CASSLKRNYELFF. DNA of the CDR3: TGCGCCAGCAGCTTGAAACGGAACTATGAGCTGTTCTTC.

This clonotype showed up just a few times. The CDR3 reads CASSYLGQANSGNTIYF. DNA of the CDR3: TGTGCCAGCAGTTATCTCGGACAGGCGAACTCTGGAAACACCATATATTTT. The chain employs TRBV28 and TRBJ1-3; TRBD1 agrees at 7 bases. Germline V CDR1 and CDR2: MDHEN, SYDVKM. V was clipped by 4 bases and J by 0 bases; unmatched bases: 9. The CDR3 extends over 17 amino acids.

This clonotype occurred many times. J is TRBJ1-5 and V is TRBV20-1; TRBD1 aligns across 10 bases. The V gene's germline CDR1 is DFQATT and CDR2 SNEGSKA (reference sequence). V dropped 7 bases and J dropped 7; count of bases not matched to a gene: 13. CDR3 length equals 15 residues. CDR3 region: CSGIQAGQGIQPQHF. The CDR3 nucleotides are TGCAGTGGTATTCAAGCGGGACAGGGGATACAGCCCCAGCATTTT.

This clonotype was picked up many times. The chain carries TRBV10-3 and TRBJ1-5; TRBD1 might be the D (6 bases). The CDR3 is 15 residues long. The V end was cut by 3 bases, the J end by 5 bases, with 14 bases between. Germline V gives CDR1 ENHRY, CDR2 SYGVKD. CDR3 loop: CAISDSGTMDQPQHF. The CDR3 bases are TGTGCCATCAGTGATTCCGGGACAATGGATCAGCCCCAGCATTTT.

The chain links TRBV11-2 to TRBJ2-1; 7 positions match TRBD2. The CDR3 runs 14 residues. Germline CDR1 reads SGHAT; CDR2 reads FQNNGV. The J segment lost 7 bases and the V segment lost 4 bases, leaving 7 bases of the junction unmatched. The CDR3 protein is CASSYQREGNEQFF. As DNA, the CDR3 is TGTGCCAGCAGCTATCAGCGGGAAGGGAATGAGCAGTTCTTC.

This clonotype was observed at least ten times. The chain recombines TRBV5-1 with TRBJ2-7; a possible D gene is TRBD2 (6 bases). The CDR3 is 16 amino acids. In germline, CDR1 is SGHRS, CDR2 YFSETQ. V lost 0 bases, J lost 3 bases, and 16 bases lay in between. The CDR3 here is CASSLATGGRNYEQYF. CDR3 DNA: TGCGCCAGCAGCTTGGCCACCGGGGGAAGAAACTACGAGCAGTACTTC. The full variable domain, rest sourced from reference TRBV5-1 and TRBJ2-7, is KAGVTQTPRYLIKTRGQQVTLSCSPISGHRSVSWYQQTPGQGLQFLFEYFSETQRNKGNFPGRFSGRQFSNSRSEMNVSTLELGDSALYLCASSLATGGRNYEQYFGPGTRLTVT.

This clonotype has ten or more counts. The chain is built from TRBV20-1 and TRBJ2-4, with D uncertain. CDR1 DFQATT and CDR2 SNEGSKA come from the germline V gene (reference sequence). V was pared by 6 bases and J by 5 bases, with 11 bases between. The CDR3 covers 12 residues. The CDR3 DNA reads TGCAGTGCCGCGCCCCCCGAAAACATTCAGTACTTC. This sequence encodes CSAAPPENIQYF.

This clonotype was seen at least ten times. This chain connects TRBV29-1 to TRBJ2-5; D remains unclear. Trimming took 6 bases from V and 5 from J, leaving 16 bases between them. The germline CDR1 and CDR2 sequences are SQVTM and ANQGSEA. CDR3 size: 13 residues. For the CDR3, the DNA is TGCAGCGTCTGTCAAGATAATTTGGAGACCCAGTACTTC. As protein: CSVCQDNLETQYF.

This clonotype was seen at least ten times. The gene calls are TRBV5-1 and TRBJ1-5; D not resolved. This CDR3 contains 17 residues. The germline V gene encodes CDR1 SGHRS and CDR2 YFSETQ. Trimming cost V 2 bases and J 5 bases, with 20 bases left between them. The CDR3 coding sequence is TGCGCCAGCAGCTTCCGGCCGAGGCAGGAGGGAGATCAGCCCCAGCATTTT. It specifies CASSFRPRQEGDQPQHF.

There are many counts of this clonotype. This chain joins TRBV12-3 or TRBV12-4 and TRBJ1-2, with 8 bases lining up with TRBD1. The trim removed 7 bases at V and 0 bases at J, leaving 10 bases unmatched. This CDR3 comprises 16 residues. Written as DNA, the CDR3 is TGTGCCAGCATTGGACAGGGCCTAGCTACTAACTATGGCTACACCTTC. Protein: CASIGQGLATNYGYTF.

Ten or more counts support this clonotype. The chain employs TRBV11-3 and TRBJ2-2; the D is unclear. Germline assignment: CDR1 SGHNT and CDR2 YENEEA. The CDR3 totals 14 residues. V was pared by 0 bases and J by 6 bases, with 8 bases between. The CDR3 region is CASSLDLRSGELFF. CDR3 sequence (DNA): TGTGCCAGCAGCTTAGATTTGAGGTCCGGGGAGCTGTTTTTT.